This T cell receptor (beta chain) was captured in a study of T-cell reconstitution after alpha-beta-depleted transplantation in children. Study-wide results and caveats: Newly produced T cells mostly accounted for T-cell counts and diversity one year post-transplant. Two months or so post-transplant, alpha-beta T cells reportedly derived from several hundred expanded graft clones.

Between the trimmed V and J ends, which lost 0 bases and 3 bases, there was a span of 25 bases. Germline V gene sequence: CDR1 SGHRS, CDR2 YFSETQ. This CDR3 is 19 amino acids long. Unique molecular identifiers were incorporated when the TCRbeta library was constructed. TCRdb itself ran the PCR reads through MiXCR, one entry per CDR3 protein. Of under 25,000 distinct CDR3 sequences listed, about an eighth are singletons. This clonotype was counted many times. Antigen: not known. The chain is built from TRBV5-1 and TRBJ2-7; D is ambiguous. This receptor was identified in a female patient aged 2-9 years who had a stem cell transplant for congenital amegakaryocytic thrombocytopenia, so the T cells may come from the graft donor. Sequences were derived from PBMCs, mostly from graft donor cells, sampled 60 days after TCRalphabeta/CD19-depleted stem cell transplant. CDR3 region: CASSLDPTIPARSIYEQYF. The CDR3 bases are TGCGCCAGCAGCTTGGATCCCACAATTCCGGCTCGGAGTATCTACGAGCAGTACTTC.